This TCR beta chain was sequenced for a study of metastatic and nonmetastatic thyroid tumors. Study-level information: Thyroid patients, malignant and benign, had repertoires compared across blood and tumor or nodule tissue. Overall study results and limits: Malignant thyroid tumors reportedly had TCR beta diversity that was significantly higher than in benign nodules, in blood and tumor.

In the original workflow: What underpinned the distant-metastasis classifier for papillary thyroid cancer was the set of CDR3 differences across clinicopathological groups. TCRdb redid the clone calls on the PCR reads using MiXCR. It is TCRdb's table, rather than the study itself, that gives the V and J calls and clone size. The sample includes tens of thousands of clones, approximately 12% seen only once; the top ten take roughly 5.3%. Until they underwent thyroid surgery, no patient had received any treatment. Trimming took off 3 bases at V and 5 bases at J, with 13 bases between the two ends. This CDR3 comprises 14 residues. This clone was recorded at least ten times. The antigen is not known.

Source material: blood. This TCR was recovered from a female donor with papillary thyroid cancer or a benign thyroid nodule (not recorded which). Some clones in this sample may be carry-over from other donors' samples. The chain couples TRBV12-3 or TRBV12-4 to TRBJ1-1; D may be TRBD1 (5 bases). The CDR3 region has the DNA TGTGCCAGCAGTTTTAGGGGAGGGTTGACTGAAGCTTTCTTT. Protein sequence: CASSFRGGLTEAFF.